These 30 T cell receptor beta chains came from one sample sequenced in a study of T cell responses to AZD1222 COVID-19 vaccine. Data came from immunoSEQ multiplex PCR; TCRdb stores just in-frame clones and leaves some out. This table holds 120,000 to 150,000 clones, roughly nine tenths found once. This material consisted of peripheral blood, taken 28 days after the second AZD1222 dose. The source of these receptors is an adult who received the AZD1222 COVID-19 vaccine.

This clone was seen just once. The chain is built from TRBV3-1 (or the pseudogene TRBV3-2) and TRBJ2-5, with 9 bases fitting TRBD2. With 6 bases clipped from V and 0 bases from J, the junction kept 5 bases outside the gene matches. The CDR3 extends over 15 amino acids. The germline CDR1 and CDR2 sequences are LGHDT and YNNKEL (reference sequence). The CDR3 region is CASRSGTSYQETQYF. In DNA form, the CDR3 reads TGTGCCAGCAGGTCCGGGACTAGCTACCAAGAGACCCAGTACTTC.

The chain recombines TRBV6-5 with TRBJ1-2, with 8 bases that match TRBD1. Germline V gene data show CDR1 as MNHEY and CDR2 as SVGAGI. The CDR3 runs 15 residues. With 2 bases clipped from V and 2 bases from J, the junction kept 4 bases outside the gene matches. CDR3: CASSYNQGANYGYTF. The CDR3, as DNA: TGTGCCAGCAGTTACAACCAGGGGGCGAACTATGGCTACACCTTC.

J is TRBJ1-2 and V is TRBV9; D might be TRBD1 (5 bases). The CDR3 contains 15 residues. The V gene's germline CDR1 is SGDLS and CDR2 YYNGEE. Trimming shortened V by 1 base and J by 6 bases, and 16 bases separated the two germline ends. This chain's CDR3 is CASSVTRDPPHGYTF. As DNA, the CDR3 is TGTGCCAGCAGCGTAACCAGGGACCCTCCCCATGGCTACACCTTC. The full variable domain, completed using reference TRBV9 and TRBJ1-2, is DSGVTQTPKHLITATGQRVTLRCSPRSGDLSVYWYQQSLDQGLQFLIQYYNGEERAKGNILERFSAQQFPDLHSELNLSSLELGDSALYFCASSVTRDPPHGYTFGSGTRLTVV.

V gene TRBV11-3 combines with J gene TRBJ2-2, with 8 bases fitting TRBD2. Germline lookup yields CDR1 SGHNT and CDR2 YENEEA. CDR3 length: 14 amino acids. V shed 6 bases and J 4 bases; nucleotides not matched to a gene: 4. The CDR3 sequence: CASSPGGPTGELFF. The DNA of the CDR3 is TGTGCCAGCAGTCCGGGGGGGCCCACCGGGGAGCTGTTTTTT.

V usage is TRBV28 and J usage is TRBJ1-4, with a tentative D call TRBD1 (6 bases). The length of the CDR3 is 15 residues. Trimming pared 3 bases from V and 4 bases from J, leaving 12 bases between. Per the germline V gene, CDR1 is MDHEN and CDR2 is SYDVKM. Here the CDR3 DNA reads TGTGCCAGCAGTTTCGCGGACAGATATAATGAAAAACTGTTTTTT. Protein: CASSFADRYNEKLFF.

The chain recombines TRBV2 with TRBJ1-1; TRBD1 agrees at 10 bases. Germline values: CDR1 SNHLY, CDR2 FYNNEI. Trimming removed 5 bases from V and 7 bases from J; junction bases left unmatched: 10. The CDR3 extends over 15 amino acids. CDR3 sequence reads: CASSKTTGGAFEAFF. As DNA, the CDR3 is TGTGCCAGCAGTAAAACGACAGGGGGCGCCTTTGAAGCTTTCTTT.

The CDR3, as DNA: TGTGCCTGGGGGAGGGGTAGGAACACTGAAGCTTTCTTT. Translating gives CAWGRGRNTEAFF. This rearrangement joins TRBV30 to TRBJ1-1, with D perhaps matching TRBD1 (5 bases). The CDR3 is 13 amino acids. Trimming took off 5 bases at V and 1 base at J, with 11 bases between the two ends. Germline V lookup: CDR1 GTSNPN, CDR2 SVGIG (reference sequence). Full variable domain (remainder filled in from reference TRBV30 and TRBJ1-1): SQTIHQWPATLVQPVGSPLSLECTVEGTSNPNLYWYRQAAGRGLQLLFYSVGIGQISSEVPQNLSASRPQDRQFILSSKKLLLSDSGFYLCAWGRGRNTEAFFGQGTRLTVV.

The chain is built from TRBV27 and TRBJ1-6, with unresolved D. Germline CDR1 and CDR2: MNHEY and SMNVEV (reference sequence). V lost 7 bases, J lost 4 bases, and 11 bases lay in between. The CDR3 extends over 14 amino acids. The CDR3 sequence is CASTRADYNSPLHF. The CDR3 DNA follows: TGTGCCAGCACCCGGGCAGATTATAATTCACCCCTCCACTTT.

J is TRBJ2-5 and V is TRBV20-1, with TRBD2 matching 11 bases. Germline CDR1 is DFQATT and CDR2 is SNEGSKA (reference sequence). The CDR3 contains 15 residues. V shed 3 bases, J shed 2 bases, and the junction held 5 bases outside the gene matches. CDR3 region: CSASQLAGAQETQYF. Here the CDR3 DNA reads TGCAGTGCTAGTCAACTAGCGGGGGCACAAGAGACCCAGTACTTC.

This clone was seen only once. The rearrangement links TRBV18 to TRBJ2-1, with 8 bases aligning to TRBD1. The J segment lost 4 bases and the V segment lost 5 bases, leaving 7 bases of the junction unmatched. The CDR3 covers 15 residues. CDR1 is KGHSH and CDR2 is LQKENI in the germline V gene. CDR3 in DNA: TGTGCCAGCTCAAAAGGGACAGGTACTTACAATGAGCAGTTCTTC. Its translation: CASSKGTGTYNEQFF.

This clone was observed a handful of times. The rearrangement uses TRBV5-6 and TRBJ1-1; 7 nucleotides agree with TRBD1. The CDR3 contains 12 residues. Germline trimming cut 0 bases from V and 10 bases from J; bases unmatched to any gene: 3. Germline lookup yields CDR1 SGHDT and CDR2 YYEEEE. CDR3 residues: CASSLDRQGAFF. As DNA, the CDR3 is TGTGCCAGCAGCTTGGACCGACAGGGAGCTTTCTTT.

This clone was seen once. The V gene is TRBV5-6, the J gene TRBJ2-1; 8 bases line up with TRBD2. Germline CDR1 is SGHDT and CDR2 is YYEEEE. The V and J ends lost 0 bases and 6 bases, in that order; junction bases with no gene match: 5. The CDR3 totals 15 residues. CDR3 sequence (DNA): TGTGCCAGCAGCTTGGACGGGAGGGCCGGCAATGAGCAGTTCTTC. It codes for CASSLDGRAGNEQFF.

J is TRBJ1-2 and V is TRBV5-1; 11 bases line up with TRBD1. The CDR3 spans 15 residues. V lost 0 bases to trimming and J lost 8 bases; unmatched junction nucleotides: 6. The V gene's germline CDR1 is SGHRS and CDR2 YFSETQ. As DNA, the CDR3 is TGCGCCAGCAGCTTGGACGGACAGGGGGCGCAGGGCTACACCTTC. Protein product: CASSLDGQGAQGYTF.

The chain employs TRBV3-1 (or the pseudogene TRBV3-2) and TRBJ2-2; D perhaps matches TRBD1 (5 bases). CDR3 size: 13 residues. Germline CDR1 is LGHDT and CDR2 is YNNKEL (reference sequence). Trimming removed 4 bases from V and 5 bases from J, with 8 bases in between. The CDR3, as DNA: TGTGCCAGCAGCCGAAGGGGAACCGGGGAGCTGTTTTTT. The encoded protein is CASSRRGTGELFF.

This clone was recorded a few times. This chain links TRBV10-3 with TRBJ2-6, with 7 bases identical to TRBD1. Germline-derived CDR1 and CDR2 are ENHRY and SYGVKD. Trimming removed 5 bases from V and 0 bases from J; junction bases left unmatched: 19. There are 21 residues in the CDR3. As DNA, the CDR3 is TGTGCCATCAGTCTAGGTAGTGGGAAGGGGGCACCCCCCTCTGGGGCCAACGTCCTGACTTTC. It translates to CAISLGSGKGAPPSGANVLTF.

The rearrangement links TRBV10-3 to TRBJ1-4; TRBD1 matches at 8 bases. CDR1 and CDR2 from the germline V gene are ENHRY and SYGVKD. V was clipped by 2 bases and J by 3 bases; unmatched bases: 2. The CDR3 extends over 15 amino acids. The CDR3 loop is CAISEGQGANEKLFF. The CDR3 DNA reads TGTGCCATCAGTGAGGGACAGGGTGCTAATGAAAAACTGTTTTTT.

This chain links TRBV5-8 with TRBJ1-5, with 7 nucleotides matching TRBD1. The CDR3 loop spans 14 amino acids. Germline trimming cut 4 bases from V and 2 bases from J; bases unmatched to any gene: 3. CDR1 is SGHTS and CDR2 is YDEGEE in the germline V gene. The CDR3 coding sequence is TGTGCCAGCAGCCCAACAGGGGGCAATCAGCCCCAGCATTTT. Amino acid sequence: CASSPTGGNQPQHF.

J is TRBJ2-2 and V is TRBV4-3, with D unresolved. The CDR3 loop spans 17 amino acids. Germline loops: CDR1 LGHNA, CDR2 YSLEER. Trimming shortened V by 0 bases and J by 4 bases, and 15 bases separated the two germline ends. CDR3 in DNA: TGCGCCAGCAGCCAAGATACGGCCGATCTGAGCACCGGGGAGCTGTTTTTT. This sequence encodes CASSQDTADLSTGELFF.

This chain joins TRBV4-2 and TRBJ2-6; no clear D gene. Germline V gene lookup returns CDR1 LGHNA and CDR2 YNFKEQ. The CDR3 totals 16 residues. The V end lost 2 bases, the J end lost 3 bases, and 11 bases lay between the germline ends. The CDR3 nucleotides are TGTGCCAGCAGCCAAATGAGGTCTGGTGGGGCCAACGTCCTGACTTTC. Translating it yields CASSQMRSGGANVLTF.

J is TRBJ2-2 and V is TRBV2; D gene unclear. The ends were cut back, 7 bases at V and 7 bases at J, with 19 bases in the middle. The CDR3 length is 15 residues. Germline V gene data show CDR1 as SNHLY and CDR2 as FYNNEI. CDR3 DNA sequence: TGTGCCAGCAAAGCGACAATTGGAACACGCGGGGAGCTGTTTTTT. Its protein product is CASKATIGTRGELFF. Complete variable domain (other parts from reference TRBV2 and TRBJ2-2): EPEVTQTPSHQVTQMGQEVILRCVPISNHLYFYWYRQILGQKVEFLVSFYNNEISEKSEIFDDQFSVERPDGSNFTLKIRSTKLEDSAMYFCASKATIGTRGELFFGEGSRLTVL.

CDR3 coding DNA: TGTGCCAGCCTGACAGGGGGCAGGGCTGAAGCTTTCTTT. This translates into CASLTGGRAEAFF. This chain links TRBV6-6 with TRBJ1-1; 10 bases are shared with TRBD1. V was clipped by 8 bases and J by 6 bases; unmatched bases: 6. Germline lookup yields CDR1 MNHNY and CDR2 SVGAGI (reference sequence). This CDR3 comprises 13 residues.

This clone was recorded once. The rearrangement links TRBV3-1 (or the pseudogene TRBV3-2) to TRBJ1-3; D is uncertain. Trimming took 2 bases from V and 0 from J, leaving 5 bases between them. The CDR3 extends over 14 amino acids. From germline, CDR1 is LGHDT and CDR2 YNNKEL (reference sequence). CDR3 DNA sequence: TGTGCCAGCAGCCAATCCCACTCTGGAAACACCATATATTTT. The encoded protein is CASSQSHSGNTIYF.

This chain links TRBV6-5 with TRBJ2-2, with 9 bases that match TRBD2. With 7 bases clipped from V and 4 bases from J, the junction kept 7 bases outside the gene matches. The CDR3 spans 15 residues. CDR1 is MNHEY, CDR2 SVGAGI, per germline. CDR3 bases: TGTGCCAGCATGGGGCGGGGGGGAGGCACCGGGGAGCTGTTTTTT. Translating it yields CASMGRGGGTGELFF.

The J gene is TRBJ2-5, the V gene TRBV11-1; 8 positions agree with TRBD1. Germline CDR1 is SGHAT and CDR2 is FQDESV (reference sequence). The CDR3 spans 14 residues. V shed 5 bases, J shed 3 bases, and the junction held 5 bases outside the gene matches. DNA of the CDR3: TGTGCCAGCAGCATCTACAGGGGGGAAGAGACCCAGTACTTC. Translated: CASSIYRGEETQYF.

This clone was recorded only once. This chain joins TRBV7-9 and TRBJ1-4; D is possibly TRBD1 (5 bases). CDR1 and CDR2 (germline): SEHNR, FQNEAQ (reference sequence). The V gene lost 3 bases and the J gene lost 10 bases, with 18 bases spanning the gap. The CDR3 contains 15 residues. This CDR3 is CASSFMGEFGGKLFF. As DNA, the CDR3 is TGTGCCAGCAGCTTTATGGGGGAATTCGGGGGAAAACTGTTTTTT.

This rearrangement joins TRBV13 to TRBJ2-2; D gene unclear. Per the germline V gene, CDR1 is PRHDT and CDR2 is FYEKMQ (reference sequence). CDR3 length: 15 residues. V dropped 0 bases and J dropped 6 bases, with 11 bases sitting between them. The DNA of the CDR3 is TGTGCCAGCAGCTTAGGAGGGATTGCAGCCGGGGAGCTGTTTTTT. It encodes CASSLGGIAAGELFF.

J is TRBJ2-1 and V is TRBV4-1, with 9 bases aligning to TRBD1. Germline V gives CDR1 MGHRA, CDR2 YSYEKL. The CDR3 is made up of 15 amino acids. After removal of 0 bases from V and 5 bases from J, the junction contained 2 bases not matched to a gene. CDR3 sequence (DNA): TGCGCCAGCAGCCAAGAGGGACAGGGCAACAATGAGCAGTTCTTC. It codes for CASSQEGQGNNEQFF.

V usage is TRBV10-2 and J usage is TRBJ1-3, with TRBD1 matching 7 bases. This CDR3 is 16 amino acids long. From germline, CDR1 is WSHSY and CDR2 SAAADI. The ends lost 5 bases at V and 3 bases at J; junction bases unmatched: 10. The CDR3 nucleotides read TGCGCCAGCAGTCGGTCAGGGGGATTCTTTGGAAACACCATATATTTT. This encodes CASSRSGGFFGNTIYF.

This clone was found once. V gene TRBV28 combines with J gene TRBJ1-2, with D unresolved. CDR3 length: 12 residues. CDR1 MDHEN and CDR2 SYDVKM come from the germline V gene. V gave up 7 bases and J gave up 0 bases, with 6 bases separating them. DNA for the CDR3: TGTGCCAGCATGGAGGCTAACTATGGCTACACCTTC. Translation: CASMEANYGYTF.

This chain uses TRBV3-1 (or the pseudogene TRBV3-2) with TRBJ1-6; TRBD1 agrees at 7 bases. Germline V lookup: CDR1 LGHDT, CDR2 YNNKEL (reference sequence). The trim removed 4 bases at V and 6 bases at J, leaving 6 bases unmatched. The CDR3 runs to 15 residues. DNA for the CDR3: TGTGCCAGCAGCCGACGAGGACAGGCTAATTCACCCCTCCACTTT. As protein: CASSRRGQANSPLHF.